The clone carrying this T cell receptor (beta chain) was seen a few times. Its cognate antigen is unknown. TCRdb called the RACE reads again in MiXCR, with one record for every CDR3 protein. The sample carries 150,000 to 200,000 distinct CDR3 sequences, roughly 15% recorded once. The data originate from a study of human T cells and chemical hapten exposure. Study results and caveats: With DPC sensitization, TCRs exceeding 1 in 1000 frequency showed no change.

Sample time point: patch test 1, 2 weeks after DPC sensitization. Treatment specified: therapeutic diphenylcyclopropenone sensitization with weekly scalp DPC. This material consisted of whole blood, taken in connection with sensitization to the hapten diphenylcyclopropenone (DPC). The receptor was isolated from a woman younger than 45 with alopecia areata. Some clones in this sample may be carry-over from other donors' samples.

The CDR3 loop is CASGRSGGWTGELFF. Written as DNA, the CDR3 is TGTGCCAGCGGGAGATCTGGAGGGTGGACCGGGGAGCTGTTTTTT. J is TRBJ2-2 and V is TRBV7-2; D might be TRBD2 (6 bases). The CDR3 has 15 residues. Per germline, CDR1 SGHTA and CDR2 FQGNSA. V was cut by 8 bases and J by 5 bases, with 18 bases left in between. Supplemented by reference TRBV7-2 and TRBJ2-2, the full variable domain reads GAGVSQSPSNKVTEKGKDVELRCDPISGHTALYWYRQSLGQGLEFLIYFQGNSAPDKSGLPSDRFSAERTGGSVSTLTIQRTQQEDSAVYLCASGRSGGWTGELFFGEGSRLTVL.